This T cell receptor beta chain emerged from a study of blood T cell repertoires in COVID-19. The wider study: Acute and convalescent COVID-19 specimens originated in the United States, Italy and Spain. The cDNA or gDNA used as material had been derived from T cells, B-cell-depleted T cells, or PBMCs.

Methods used by the authors: Reference gene primers were amplified, and this amplification served to estimate nucleated cell counts. Sequencing used immunoSEQ multiplex PCR; TCRdb keeps in-frame clones, though not all of them. The D gene and trimming were derived from the DNA, and the V and J assignments and clone size from that table. Among 300,000 to 400,000 clones listed, approximately 90% were seen once. Germline CDR1 SNHLY, CDR2 FYNNEI. The trim removed 6 bases at V and 1 base at J, leaving 3 bases unmatched. The CDR3 is made up of 15 amino acids. The chain uses TRBV2 and TRBJ2-1; the match to TRBD1 covers 10 bases. Sequences were obtained from peripheral blood. The receptor was derived from a woman aged 45-65 years with active or convalescent COVID-19. CDR3 bases: TGTGCCAGCAGCCGGGGACAGGGGTCCTACAATGAGCAGTTCTTC. Its translation is CASSRGQGSYNEQFF.